This TCR beta chain was profiled in a study of T cell repertoires in cytomegalovirus infection. Note on this clonotype: Its specificity is unknown.

TCRdb re-analysed the reads in MiXCR, keeping a single row per CDR3 protein. The sample carries some 800,000 distinct CDR3 sequences, around a third recorded once. Germline CDR1 SGHAT, CDR2 FQNNGV. The CDR3 runs to 11 residues. The junction had 0 bases not matched to a gene; V was cut back by 8 bases and J by 9 bases. V gene TRBV11-2 combines with J gene TRBJ2-1; 11 positions agree with TRBD1. The TCR sequence derives from a human donor in good health (CMV status not recorded). Some clones in this sample may be carry-over from other donors' samples. The sequencing here drew on cultured CD8+ T cells from PBMCs, taken from culture after CMV antigen stimulation. CDR3 nucleotide sequence: TGTGCCAGCGGACAGGGGGCTGAGCAGTTCTTC. Residues: CASGQGAEQFF.